These 3 T cell receptor beta chains were all obtained from the same sample, sequenced in a study of regulatory and conventional T cells in RAG deficiency. The sorted conventional CD4+ T cells were CD25-low and CD127-high, with genomic DNA sequenced. Clones were read by immunoSEQ multiplex PCR, and TCRdb kept only the in-frame ones, dropping some. Of 45,000 to 50,000 clones listed, about 90% are singletons. The sample was also reused in another study, on regulatory T cells. In that study: The PCR used 52 TRBV and 13 TRBJ primers.

Source material: CD4+ effector T cells sorted from blood. The receptors originated from a human donor in good health.

The chain has TRBV18 and TRBJ1-5; a possible D gene is TRBD1 (5 bases). The germline V gene has CDR1 KGHSH and CDR2 LQKENI. The CDR3 extends over 15 amino acids. The V and J ends lost 3 bases and 3 bases respectively, with 12 bases between them. CDR3 sequence (DNA): TGTGCCAGCTCACCCGGGGCGGGAAACAATCAGCCCCAGCATTTT. This encodes CASSPGAGNNQPQHF.

The sample holds one count of this clone. This chain joins TRBV6-4 and TRBJ2-4; D unclear. V lost 7 bases and J lost 0, with 22 bases in between. The CDR3 totals 18 residues. Germline CDR1 is MRHNA and CDR2 is SNTAGT. CDR3 sequence reads: CASTSERWSILAKNIQYF. CDR3 nucleotides: TGTGCCAGCACATCGGAGCGATGGAGCATACTAGCCAAAAACATTCAGTACTTC.

The chain uses TRBV4-2 and TRBJ2-3; D not resolved. This CDR3 spans 14 amino acids. V gave up 0 bases and J gave up 0 bases, with 4 bases separating them. In germline, CDR1 is LGHNA, CDR2 YNFKEQ. CDR3 DNA sequence: TGTGCCAGCAGCCAAGACGGGAGCACAGATACGCAGTATTTT. It encodes CASSQDGSTDTQYF.